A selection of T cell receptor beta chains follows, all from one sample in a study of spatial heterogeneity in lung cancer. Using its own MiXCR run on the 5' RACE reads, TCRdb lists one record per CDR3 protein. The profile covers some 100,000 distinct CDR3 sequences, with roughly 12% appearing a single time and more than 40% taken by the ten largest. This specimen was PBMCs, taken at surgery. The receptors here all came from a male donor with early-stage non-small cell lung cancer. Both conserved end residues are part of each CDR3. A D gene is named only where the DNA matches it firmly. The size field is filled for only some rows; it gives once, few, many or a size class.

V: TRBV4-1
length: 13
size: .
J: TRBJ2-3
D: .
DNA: TGCGCCAGCAGCCAAGATTTCGGGGGTACGCAGTATTTT
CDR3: CASSQDFGGTQYF

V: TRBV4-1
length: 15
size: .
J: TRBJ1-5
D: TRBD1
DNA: TGCGCCAGCAGCATCGGACAGGGGGACAATCAGCCCCAGCATTTT
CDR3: CASSIGQGDNQPQHF

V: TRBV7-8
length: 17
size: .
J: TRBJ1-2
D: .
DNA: TGTGCCAGCAGCTTAAGGGTAGTTGCCACAGACTCCTATGGCTACACCTTC
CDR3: CASSLRVVATDSYGYTF

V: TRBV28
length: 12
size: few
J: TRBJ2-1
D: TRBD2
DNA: TGTGCCAGCAGTTTAAGACACCGGGACTACCGATTC
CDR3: CASSLRHRDYRF

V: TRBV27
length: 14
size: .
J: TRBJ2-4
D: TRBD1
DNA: TGTGCCAGCAGCGAGACAGGGACCAAAAACATTCAGTACTTC
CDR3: CASSETGTKNIQYF

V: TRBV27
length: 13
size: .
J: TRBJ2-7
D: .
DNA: TGTGCCAGCAGTTTAGCACAGAGCTACGAGCAGTACTTC
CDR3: CASSLAQSYEQYF

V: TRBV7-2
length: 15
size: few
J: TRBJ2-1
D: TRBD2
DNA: TGTGCCAGCAGCTCAACTAGCGGGCCTTACAATGAGCAGTTCTTC
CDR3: CASSSTSGPYNEQFF

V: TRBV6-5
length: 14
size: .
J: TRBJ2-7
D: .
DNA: TGTGCCAGCAGTTACTCGGGGACCACCTACGAGCAGTACTTC
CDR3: CASSYSGTTYEQYF

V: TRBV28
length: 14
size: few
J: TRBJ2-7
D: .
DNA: TGTGCCAGCAGTTTTGGGGGAGGACTATACGAGCAGTACTTC
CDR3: CASSFGGGLYEQYF

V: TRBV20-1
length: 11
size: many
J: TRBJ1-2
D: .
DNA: TGCAGTGCTCCCTCAGTGGGCGGCTACACCTTC
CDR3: CSAPSVGGYTF

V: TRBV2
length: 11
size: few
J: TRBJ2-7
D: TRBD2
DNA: TGTGCCAGCAGTCTAGCGGGGGAGCAGTACTTC
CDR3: CASSLAGEQYF

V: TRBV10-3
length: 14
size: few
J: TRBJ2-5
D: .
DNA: TGTGCCATCAGTGTATCGTCGTACCAAGAGACCCAGTACTTC
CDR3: CAISVSSYQETQYF

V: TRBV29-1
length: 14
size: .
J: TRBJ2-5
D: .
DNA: TGCAGCGTGCTTGGACGCGCAGCCCAAGAGACCCAGTACTTC
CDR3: CSVLGRAAQETQYF

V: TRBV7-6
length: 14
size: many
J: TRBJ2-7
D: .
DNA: TGTGCCAGCAGCCCCCGGGACGGAGCCTACGAGCAGTACTTC
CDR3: CASSPRDGAYEQYF

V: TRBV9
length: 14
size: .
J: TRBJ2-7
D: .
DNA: TGTGCCAGCAGCGCCTGGGACACCGCGCAAGAGCAGTACTTC
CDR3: CASSAWDTAQEQYF

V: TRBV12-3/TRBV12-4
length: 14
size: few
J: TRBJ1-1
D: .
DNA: TGTGCCAGCAGTTTAAGGATCCCAGGGACTGAAGCTTTCTTT
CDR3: CASSLRIPGTEAFF

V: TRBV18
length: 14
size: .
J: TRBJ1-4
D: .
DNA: TGTGCCAGCACCCAAGGGACGACTAATGAAAAACTGTTTTTT
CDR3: CASTQGTTNEKLFF

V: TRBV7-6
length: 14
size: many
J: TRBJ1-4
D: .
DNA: TGTGCCAGCAGCTTAACCGCAACTAATGAAAAACTGTTTTTT
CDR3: CASSLTATNEKLFF

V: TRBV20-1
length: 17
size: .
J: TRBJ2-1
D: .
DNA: TGCAGTGCTAGAGATGCTAGGGGGAAGCTCTCCTACAATGAGCAGTTCTTC
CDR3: CSARDARGKLSYNEQFF

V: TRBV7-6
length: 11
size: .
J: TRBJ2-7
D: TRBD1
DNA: TGTGCCAGCAGTCAGGACAGGGAGCAGTACTTC
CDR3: CASSQDREQYF

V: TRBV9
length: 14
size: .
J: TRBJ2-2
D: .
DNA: TGTGCCAGCAGCCCTGACACGAACACCGGGGAGCTGTTTTTT
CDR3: CASSPDTNTGELFF

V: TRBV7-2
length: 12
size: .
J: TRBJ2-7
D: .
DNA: TGTGCCAGCAGCTTAGCGCAGGTTGAGCAGTACTTC
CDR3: CASSLAQVEQYF

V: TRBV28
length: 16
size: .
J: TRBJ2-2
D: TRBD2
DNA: TGTGCCAGCAGATATACTAGCGGATGGAACACCGGGGAGCTGTTTTTT
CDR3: CASRYTSGWNTGELFF

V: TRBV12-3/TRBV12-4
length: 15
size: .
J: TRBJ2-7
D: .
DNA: TGTGCCAGCTCACCGACGACACTCCTGACGGGTGAGCAGTACTTC
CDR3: CASSPTTLLTGEQYF

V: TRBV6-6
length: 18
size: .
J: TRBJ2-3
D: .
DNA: TGTGCCAGCAGTTACTCGAGAGGAGCCGACACCCGCACAGATACGCAGTATTTT
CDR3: CASSYSRGADTRTDTQYF

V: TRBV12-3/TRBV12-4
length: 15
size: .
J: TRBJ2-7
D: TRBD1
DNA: TGTGCCAGCAGTTCCCGGACAGGGGGCTTGTACGAGCAGTACTTC
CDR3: CASSSRTGGLYEQYF

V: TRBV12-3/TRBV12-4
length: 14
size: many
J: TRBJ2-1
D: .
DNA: TGTGCCAGCAGTCGAGCAGGGTTCCGCGATGAGCAGTTCTTC
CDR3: CASSRAGFRDEQFF

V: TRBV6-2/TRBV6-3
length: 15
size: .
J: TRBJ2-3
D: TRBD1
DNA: TGTGCCAGCAGTTACTTGGGACAGGGGGCGTATACGCAGTATTTT
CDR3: CASSYLGQGAYTQYF

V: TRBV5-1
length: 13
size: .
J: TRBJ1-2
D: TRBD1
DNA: TGCGCCAGCACCCGGACAGGCCACTATGGCTACACCTTC
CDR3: CASTRTGHYGYTF

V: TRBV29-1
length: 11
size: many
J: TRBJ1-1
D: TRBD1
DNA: TGCAGCGTTGGACAGGGCGCTGAAGCTTTCTTT
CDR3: CSVGQGAEAFF

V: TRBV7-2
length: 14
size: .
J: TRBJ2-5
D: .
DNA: TGTGCCAGCAGCCGGATGGGACTGCAAGAGACCCAGTACTTC
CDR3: CASSRMGLQETQYF

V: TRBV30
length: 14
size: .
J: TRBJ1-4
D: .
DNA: TGTGCCTTCGCCGGTATCGGAAGTAATGAAAAACTGTTTTTT
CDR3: CAFAGIGSNEKLFF

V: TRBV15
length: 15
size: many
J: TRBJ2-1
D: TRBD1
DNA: TGTGCCACCAGCAGAATTACAGGGGTGGGCAATGAGCAGTTCTTC
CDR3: CATSRITGVGNEQFF

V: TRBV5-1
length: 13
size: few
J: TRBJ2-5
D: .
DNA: TGCGCCAGCAACCGGGACCGTCAAGAGACCCAGTACTTC
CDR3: CASNRDRQETQYF

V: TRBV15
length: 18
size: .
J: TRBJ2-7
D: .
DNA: TGTGCCACCAGCAGAGATGGAGAATTAGGGACAAAGACCTACGAGCAGTACTTC
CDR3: CATSRDGELGTKTYEQYF

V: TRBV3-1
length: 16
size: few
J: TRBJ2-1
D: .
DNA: TGTGCCAGCAGCCAAGGATCGGGGTCCTCCTACAATGAGCAGTTCTTC
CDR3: CASSQGSGSSYNEQFF

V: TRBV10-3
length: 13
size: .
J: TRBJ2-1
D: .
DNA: TGTGCCATCAAGGCCAGGGGGAGGGATGAGCAGTTCTTC
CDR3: CAIKARGRDEQFF

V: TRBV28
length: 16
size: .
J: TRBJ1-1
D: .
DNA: TGTGCCAGCAGTTTATGGAATCGTGCCATGAACACTGAAGCTTTCTTT
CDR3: CASSLWNRAMNTEAFF

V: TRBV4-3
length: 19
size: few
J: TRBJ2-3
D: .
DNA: TGCGCCAGCAGCCAAGATCAGGCGAGACTAGGGTATTTAGGAGATACGCAGTATTTT
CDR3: CASSQDQARLGYLGDTQYF

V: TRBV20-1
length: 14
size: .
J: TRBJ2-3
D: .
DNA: TGCAGTGCTAGAAATAGCCGGGTTACAGATACGCAGTATTTT
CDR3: CSARNSRVTDTQYF

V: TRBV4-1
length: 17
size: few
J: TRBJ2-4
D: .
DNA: TGCGCCAGCAGCCAAGATCTTTCGCGTCTAGCCAAAAACATTCAGTACTTC
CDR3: CASSQDLSRLAKNIQYF

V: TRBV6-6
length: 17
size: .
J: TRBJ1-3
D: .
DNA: TGTGCCAGCAGTTACTCCGCTCGGGGGGACTCTGGAAACACCATATATTTT
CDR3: CASSYSARGDSGNTIYF

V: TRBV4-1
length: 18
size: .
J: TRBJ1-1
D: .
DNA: TGCGCCAGCAGCCAAGTCATAATAATTGGTACGGGGAACACTGAAGCTTTCTTT
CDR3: CASSQVIIIGTGNTEAFF

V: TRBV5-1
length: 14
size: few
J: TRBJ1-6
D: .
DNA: TGCGCCAGCAGCTTTGGACAATATAATTCACCCCTCCACTTT
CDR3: CASSFGQYNSPLHF

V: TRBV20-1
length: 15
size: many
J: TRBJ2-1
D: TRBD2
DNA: TGCAGTGCTAGCCCGACTAGCGGGAGGGGCAATGAGCAGTTCTTC
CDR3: CSASPTSGRGNEQFF

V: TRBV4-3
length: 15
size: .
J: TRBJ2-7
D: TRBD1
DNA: TGCGCCAGCAGCCAAGTAGTCGGACAGGCATACGAGCAGTACTTC
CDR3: CASSQVVGQAYEQYF

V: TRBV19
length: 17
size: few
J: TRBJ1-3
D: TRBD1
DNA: TGTGCCAGTTCCGGGACAGATTACATTCTCTCTGGAAACACCATATATTTT
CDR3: CASSGTDYILSGNTIYF

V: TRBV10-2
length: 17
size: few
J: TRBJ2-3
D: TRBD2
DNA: TGCGCCAGCAGTACACAAAGACTAGCGGGGGCCACAGATACGCAGTATTTT
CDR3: CASSTQRLAGATDTQYF

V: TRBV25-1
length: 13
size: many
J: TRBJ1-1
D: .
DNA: TGTGCCAGCTCAACAGTTTGGAGCACTGAAGCTTTCTTT
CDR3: CASSTVWSTEAFF

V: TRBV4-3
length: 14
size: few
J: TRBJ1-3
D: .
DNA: TGCGCCAGCAGCCAAGATGGGGTTGGAAACACCATATATTTT
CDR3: CASSQDGVGNTIYF

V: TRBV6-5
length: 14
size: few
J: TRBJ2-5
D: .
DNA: TGTGCCAGCAGCCCCTTTAAAGGGCAGGGGACCCAGTACTTC
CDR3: CASSPFKGQGTQYF

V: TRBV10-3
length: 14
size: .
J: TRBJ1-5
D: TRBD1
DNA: TGTGCCATCAAAAGAGAGGGGGCTGATCAGCCCCAGCATTTT
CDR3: CAIKREGADQPQHF

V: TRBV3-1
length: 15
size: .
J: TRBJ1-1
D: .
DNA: TGTGCCAGCAGCCAAGCGGAGTCAGGGAACACTGAAGCTTTCTTT
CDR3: CASSQAESGNTEAFF

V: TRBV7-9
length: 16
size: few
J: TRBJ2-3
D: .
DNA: TGTGCCAGCAGCACTATCTCGGGGGACGGCACAGATACGCAGTATTTT
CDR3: CASSTISGDGTDTQYF

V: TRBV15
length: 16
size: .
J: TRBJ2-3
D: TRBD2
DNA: TGTGCCACCAGCAGAGAGGGACTAGGCAAGACAGATACGCAGTATTTT
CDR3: CATSREGLGKTDTQYF

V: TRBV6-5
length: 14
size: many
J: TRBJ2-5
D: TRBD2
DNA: TGTGCCAGCAGTAGCGGGGGGGCCCCAGAGACCCAGTACTTC
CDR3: CASSSGGAPETQYF

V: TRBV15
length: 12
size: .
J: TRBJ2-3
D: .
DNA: TGTGCCACCAGTGAAGGGAGAGGAGCGCAGTATTTT
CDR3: CATSEGRGAQYF